This entry describes one T cell receptor beta chain. The data belong to a study of T cell changes during pregnancy in multiple sclerosis. Germline V gene lookup returns CDR1 SGHNT and CDR2 YYREEE (reference sequence). The V gene lost 0 bases and the J gene lost 6 bases, with 16 bases spanning the gap. The CDR3 length is 15 residues. Produced via immunoSEQ multiplex PCR; TCRdb's table is partial and in-frame only. Of approximately 70,000 clones detected, approximately 95% appear once; the ten largest clones hold about 0.14%. The V and J genes are TRBV5-4 and TRBJ2-7; a weak D match, TRBD2 (6 bases). The sample in question was CD4+ T cells from peripheral blood mononuclear cells, obtained after pregnancy. This clonotype was sampled from a female donor with multiple sclerosis, enrolled in a pregnancy study. The CDR3 region is CASSLDLGLGGEQYF. In DNA, the CDR3 is TGTGCCAGCAGCTTGGATTTAGGACTGGGAGGCGAGCAGTACTTC.